This T cell receptor beta chain was recovered during a study of T cells in Graves' hyperthyroidism and ophthalmopathy. Researchers amplified the TCR beta CDR3 regions from RNA transcripts. The HTBI set primed first-round TCR CDR3 RT-PCR. MiXCR, run by TCRdb on the multiplex PCR reads, gives a single entry per CDR3 protein. The data contain 460,000 or so distinct CDR3 sequences, around an eighth of them singletons. The sample comprised blood. This receptor was identified in a woman in her late teens or twenties with Graves' hyperthyroidism.

For the CDR3, the DNA is TGTGCCTGGAGTGTACGGAGGGCGTTTAATTCACCCCTCCACTTT. Protein sequence: CAWSVRRAFNSPLHF. The V gene is TRBV30, the J gene TRBJ1-6; D unclear. V was cut by 0 bases and J by 6 bases, with 12 bases left in between. The germline V gene has CDR1 GTSNPN and CDR2 SVGIG (reference sequence). This CDR3 is built from 15 residues.